The entry below gives a single TCR beta chain sequence along with its context. Assay used: immunoSEQ multiplex PCR; TCRdb lists only in-frame clones, some missing. The repertoire includes about 90,000 clones, roughly nine tenths of them detected once, and around 8.7% sits in the top ten. Trimming took off 8 bases at V and 3 bases at J, with 10 bases between the two ends. The CDR3 runs to 13 residues. Germline V lookup: CDR1 WNHNN, CDR2 SYGVQD (reference sequence). The sample belongs to a study of OX40 agonist ivuxolimab in advanced cancers. This receptor was taken from an adult with an advanced solid tumor such as melanoma, head and neck, liver or kidney cancer. The sequencing here drew on CD4+ or CD8+ T cells sorted from blood, taken in a trial of the OX40 agonist ivuxolimab. The rearrangement uses TRBV10-1 and TRBJ2-2, with D possibly matching TRBD1 (6 bases). This CDR3 is CASRQEYTGELFF. CDR3 sequence (DNA): TGCGCCAGCCGACAGGAATACACCGGGGAGCTGTTTTTT.